The rows below give T cell receptor beta chains drawn from one sample of a study of blood T cell repertoires in COVID-19. The protocol was immunoSEQ multiplex PCR, while the TCRdb copy is restricted to in-frame clones and leaves out a portion. The sample has approximately 90,000 clones; over 70% are singletons. Material for sequencing was peripheral blood. These TCRs come from a woman of 80 years or more with active or convalescent COVID-19. Each CDR3 is given with its conserved first and last residue. D genes are given only for firm matches. For some rows the clone size is stated as once, few or many, or as a class when expanded; others skip it.

j_gene | d_gene | v_gene | abundance | len | CDR3nt | CDR3aa
TRBJ1-6 | - | TRBV11-2 | few | 13 | TGTGCCAGCAGCATTCGGGGGGATTCACCCCTCCACTTT | CASSIRGDSPLHF
TRBJ2-1 | - | TRBV24-1 | - | 16 | TGTGCCACCAGCAGACCGCCCGGGCGGGAAAGTACCGAGCAGTTCTTC | CATSRPPGRESTEQFF
TRBJ2-7 | - | TRBV5-1 | - | 13 | TGCGCCAGCAGCTATCGACTGGACTACGAGCAGTACTTC | CASSYRLDYEQYF
TRBJ2-3 | - | TRBV2 | - | 13 | TGTGCCAGCAGTCCCGAGAGCACAGATACGCAGTATTTT | CASSPESTDTQYF
TRBJ1-5 | - | TRBV7-2 | - | 15 | TGTGCCAGCAGCCCCCCCGGGTCTGGCAATCAGCCCCAGCATTTT | CASSPPGSGNQPQHF
TRBJ2-2 | - | TRBV10-3 | - | 15 | TGTGCCATCAGTAACCGAGGGGGGGACACCGGGGAGCTGTTTTTT | CAISNRGGDTGELFF
TRBJ2-5 | - | TRBV29-1 | - | 14 | TGCAGCGTCGCCCCTGTTGGAGCGCGAGAGACCCAGTACTTC | CSVAPVGARETQYF
TRBJ2-5 | - | TRBV5-1 | - | 13 | TGCGCCAGCAGCTTTGGCCTCCTAGAGACCCAGTACTTC | CASSFGLLETQYF
TRBJ2-2 | TRBD1 | TRBV5-1 | - | 16 | TGCGCCAGCGGACTCACCGGGACAGGGTACACCGGGGAGCTGTTTTTT | CASGLTGTGYTGELFF
TRBJ2-5 | TRBD1 | TRBV11-3 | - | 15 | TGTGCCAGCAGCTCCCGACAGGGGGATTGGGCGACCCAGTACTTC | CASSSRQGDWATQYF